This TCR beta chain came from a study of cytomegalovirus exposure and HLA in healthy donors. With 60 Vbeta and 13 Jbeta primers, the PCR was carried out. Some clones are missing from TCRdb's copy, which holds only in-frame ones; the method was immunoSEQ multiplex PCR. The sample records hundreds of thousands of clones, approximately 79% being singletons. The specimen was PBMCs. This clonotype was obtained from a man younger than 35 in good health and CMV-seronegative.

CDR3 in amino acids: CASSATSAFNEKLFF. The CDR3 region has the DNA TGTGCCAGCAGCGCAACTAGCGCCTTTAATGAAAAACTGTTTTTT. This chain connects TRBV9 to TRBJ1-4; D not resolved. The CDR3 is made up of 15 amino acids. Germline assignment: CDR1 SGDLS and CDR2 YYNGEE. V lost 3 bases and J 4 bases, leaving 13 bases between the germline ends.